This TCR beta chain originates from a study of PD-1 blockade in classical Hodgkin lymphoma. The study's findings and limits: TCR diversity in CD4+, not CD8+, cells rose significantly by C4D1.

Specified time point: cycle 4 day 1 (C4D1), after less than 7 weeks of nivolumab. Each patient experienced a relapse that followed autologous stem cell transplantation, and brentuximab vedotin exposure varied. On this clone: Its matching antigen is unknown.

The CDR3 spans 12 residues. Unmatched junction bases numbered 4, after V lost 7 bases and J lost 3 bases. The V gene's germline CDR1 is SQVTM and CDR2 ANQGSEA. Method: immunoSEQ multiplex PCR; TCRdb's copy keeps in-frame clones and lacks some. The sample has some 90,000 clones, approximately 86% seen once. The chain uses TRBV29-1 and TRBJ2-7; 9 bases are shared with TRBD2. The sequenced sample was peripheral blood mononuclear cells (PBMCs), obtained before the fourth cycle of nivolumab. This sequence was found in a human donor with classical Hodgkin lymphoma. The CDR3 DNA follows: TGCAGCGCTCAAGCGGGAGGCTACGAGCAGTACTTC. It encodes CSAQAGGYEQYF.